The 14 T cell receptor beta chains below come from one sample, sequenced in a study of OX40 agonist ivuxolimab in advanced cancers. Clones were read by immunoSEQ multiplex PCR, and TCRdb kept only the in-frame ones, dropping some. The data show around 72,000 clones, roughly 89% seen once. The sequences come from CD4+ or CD8+ T cells sorted from blood, collected in a trial of the OX40 agonist ivuxolimab. Receptors were obtained from an adult with an advanced solid tumor such as melanoma, head and neck, liver or kidney cancer.

This clone was recorded only once. The chain links TRBV11-1 to TRBJ2-1; 12 bases align to TRBD2. The CDR3 is 18 amino acids. Trimming cost V 2 bases and J 0 bases; bases outside gene matches: 5. Looked up from germline, CDR1 is SGHAT and CDR2 is FQDESV (reference sequence). The CDR3 spells CASSLPGLAGSSYNEQFF. In DNA form, the CDR3 reads TGTGCCAGCAGCTTACCCGGACTAGCGGGAAGCTCCTACAATGAGCAGTTCTTC.

The V and J genes are TRBV7-6 and TRBJ1-5; D remains unclear. CDR3 length: 13 residues. Germline V gene lookup returns CDR1 SGHVS and CDR2 FNYEAQ. V was shortened by 1 base and J by 9 bases, with 10 bases between the two germline ends. The CDR3 bases are TGTGCCAGCAGCTTAGGTTTAGGCCGGCCCCAGCATTTT. This encodes CASSLGLGRPQHF.

This chain links TRBV4-1 with TRBJ2-3; no definite D call. Per the germline V gene, CDR1 is MGHRA and CDR2 is YSYEKL. This CDR3 is 14 amino acids long. Trimming took off 1 base at V and 6 bases at J, with 11 bases between the two ends. Here the CDR3 reads CASSQGTGWDTQYF. As DNA, the CDR3 is TGCGCCAGCAGCCAAGGAACGGGCTGGGATACGCAGTATTTT.

As regards this clone: At the DNA level, this CDR3 is encoded by other sequences in the same sample as well. The chain combines TRBV18 with TRBJ2-3; D is undetermined. Looked up from germline, CDR1 is KGHSH and CDR2 is LQKENI. Trimming cost V 3 bases and J 0 bases, with 4 bases left between them. CDR3 size: 13 residues. In nucleotides, the CDR3 is TGTGCCAGCTCACCGCCTAGCACAGATACGCAGTATTTT. Amino acids: CASSPPSTDTQYF.

The chain carries TRBV2 and TRBJ1-6; 8 bases agree with TRBD1. Trimming took 6 bases from V and 7 from J; bases not matched to a gene: 8. The CDR3 has 15 residues. Germline V gene sequence: CDR1 SNHLY, CDR2 FYNNEI. CDR3 protein: CASRRETGVNSPLHF. Written as DNA, the CDR3 is TGTGCCAGCAGGAGGGAGACAGGGGTAAATTCACCCCTCCACTTT.

The chain's CDR3 is CASSEAYRENYGYTF. The CDR3 DNA reads as TGTGCCAGCAGTGAAGCCTACAGGGAAAACTATGGCTACACCTTC. This rearrangement joins TRBV6-1 to TRBJ1-2, with D tentatively TRBD1 (6 bases). V was pared by 0 bases and J by 2 bases, with 10 bases between. Germline-derived CDR1 and CDR2 are MNHNS and SASEGT. The CDR3 runs to 15 residues.

In regard to this clone: One junction end disagrees with the germline gene, perhaps due to a read error. V and J are TRBV11-2 and TRBJ2-7; D perhaps matches TRBD1 (6 bases). Germline assignment: CDR1 SGHAT and CDR2 FQNNGV. CDR3 length: 14 residues. The CDR3 DNA sequence: TGTGCCAGCAGCTTAGCACTACCAGGACAGCGGCTGAACTTC. Protein sequence: CASSLALPGQRLNF.

V usage is TRBV12-5 and J usage is TRBJ2-7; 8 bases fit TRBD1. Trimming at V came to 0 bases and at J to 1 base, leaving 8 bases not matched to a gene. CDR1 and CDR2 from the germline V gene are LGHNT and FRNRAP. The CDR3 contains 17 residues. The chain's CDR3 is CASGLVPDRGASYEQYF. The DNA of the CDR3 is TGTGCTAGTGGTTTGGTTCCCGACAGGGGAGCTTCCTACGAGCAGTACTTC.

This clone was detected a few times. The chain is built from TRBV5-6 and TRBJ1-5, with TRBD1 as a possible D gene (5 bases). The CDR3 length is 14 residues. CDR1 and CDR2 from the germline V gene are SGHDT and YYEEEE. Deletions cut 0 bases from V and 3 bases from J, with 7 bases between. The chain's CDR3 is CASSLGQYNQPQHF. DNA for the CDR3: TGTGCCAGCAGCTTGGGACAGTACAATCAGCCCCAGCATTTT.

The chain links TRBV5-1 to TRBJ2-7; D call uncertain. The CDR3 runs to 11 residues. V was pared by 0 bases and J by 5 bases, with 3 bases between. Germline V gene lookup returns CDR1 SGHRS and CDR2 YFSETQ. The CDR3, as DNA: TGCGCCAGCAGCTTGGCACACGAGCAGTACTTC. Its protein product is CASSLAHEQYF.

V and J are TRBV7-9 and TRBJ1-1; D unclear. CDR1 SEHNR and CDR2 FQNEAQ come from the germline V gene (reference sequence). The CDR3 has 17 amino acids. The V gene lost 3 bases and the J gene lost 0 bases, with 17 bases spanning the gap. This CDR3 is CASSFTSHWFMNTEAFF. The CDR3 nucleotides read TGTGCCAGCAGCTTTACCTCCCACTGGTTCATGAACACTGAAGCTTTCTTT.

The rearrangement uses TRBV6-1 and TRBJ2-2; tentatively, D is TRBD1 (6 bases). Per germline, CDR1 MNHNS and CDR2 SASEGT. The CDR3 is 15 amino acids. Trimming left V 8 bases short and J 4 bases short, with 17 bases between. CDR3 in amino acids: CASGGATGFTGELFF. The CDR3, as DNA: TGTGCCAGCGGTGGTGCCACAGGGTTCACCGGGGAGCTGTTTTTT.

About this clone: The sample holds other DNA sequences that translate to the same CDR3. The chain uses TRBV7-3 and TRBJ2-7; D possibly matches TRBD1 or TRBD2 (6 bases each). The CDR3 is 15 residues long. The germline V and J ends were trimmed by 5 bases and 6 bases, with 20 bases remaining between them. Germline V gene lookup returns CDR1 SGHTA and CDR2 FQGTGA. CDR3 sequence (DNA): TGTGCCAGCAGCCCTCAAGGCCGGGGGCGCTTCGAGCAGTACTTC. This translates into CASSPQGRGRFEQYF.

A single count supports this clone. V is TRBV5-1 and J is TRBJ2-1, with TRBD2 matching 8 bases. There are 15 residues in the CDR3. The V and J ends lost 6 bases and 4 bases, in that order; junction bases with no gene match: 9. Germline values: CDR1 SGHRS, CDR2 YFSETQ. In nucleotides, the CDR3 is TGCGCCAGCACCCCCGAAAGCGGGAGATACAATGAGCAGTTCTTC. Protein sequence: CASTPESGRYNEQFF.